The clone carrying this T cell receptor (beta chain) was counted ten times or more. The source of the sample is a study of blood T cell repertoires in COVID-19. The germline CDR1 and CDR2 sequences are LNHDA and SQIVND (reference sequence). The CDR3 extends over 14 amino acids. J gave up 0 bases and V 10 bases, and 4 bases lay outside the gene matches. Repertoires were generated with immunoSEQ multiplex PCR, while TCRdb's copy carries only in-frame clones and drops some. The sample lists a few hundred thousand clones; around 82% were seen once. This study enrolled people aged roughly 18 to 89 from around 25 US geographic areas.

The chain recombines TRBV19 with TRBJ2-1; 9 bases are shared with TRBD1. What was sequenced was PBMCs or T cells enriched from blood (not recorded which). The sequence was obtained from a woman aged 40 to 50 with acute COVID-19. CDR3: CATGTGRSYNEQFF. As DNA, the CDR3 is TGTGCCACCGGGACAGGGCGCTCCTACAATGAGCAGTTCTTC.